This TCR beta chain was obtained from a study of cytomegalovirus exposure and HLA in healthy donors. Whole-study findings and limits: Through in vitro validation, three CMV-associated chains were shown to be specific for CMV antigens. In an earlier analysis, in some 500 donors, most V segments appeared productive either ~90% or ~30% of the time. A later analysis reportedly found fewer N-insertions in an Asian-associated ancestry cluster than the roughly 730-donor mean. There were some V segments, including TRBV6-2 and TRBV6-3, excluded as indistinguishable.

For this clone: Its antigen is unidentified.

The primer mix had 60 Vbeta and 13 Jbeta primers. Libraries were prepared by immunoSEQ multiplex PCR; TCRdb keeps only in-frame clonotypes and omits some of them. The sample has 150,000 to 200,000 clones; roughly 87% are singletons. Germline CDR1 SGHTS, CDR2 YDEGEE. V was shortened by 4 bases and J by 4 bases, with 5 bases between the two germline ends. The CDR3 contains 11 residues. V usage is TRBV5-8 and J usage is TRBJ1-2, with D unclear. Sequenced material: PBMCs. The receptor's source is a girl under three years old in good health and CMV-seronegative. CDR3 region: CASSGGYGYTF. The CDR3 DNA is TGTGCCAGCAGCGGAGGCTATGGCTACACCTTC.